The rows below give T cell receptor beta chains drawn from one sample of a study of cytomegalovirus exposure and HLA in healthy donors. Sequenced by immunoSEQ multiplex PCR; TCRdb stores in-frame clones only, minus some. The sample records 100,000 to 150,000 clones, 70% to 90% being singletons. The sequenced sample consisted of PBMCs. The receptors were gathered from a woman aged 35 to 49 in good health and CMV-seropositive. CDR3s include the opening cysteine and the closing phenylalanine or tryptophan. A D gene is named only where the DNA matches it firmly. Part of the rows lack a size; the others show once, few, many or a class for expanded clones.

few	TRBD1	TRBV5-4	TRBJ2-3	15	CASSLVGDRGDTQYF
-	-	TRBV10-2	TRBJ2-5	14	CASSGGKYQETQYF
-	-	TRBV18	TRBJ1-5	14	CASSPRTDNQPQHF
-	-	TRBV6-1	TRBJ2-1	15	CASSLDSLGFNEQFF
-	TRBD1	TRBV27	TRBJ2-3	17	CASQPSGQGWNTDTQYF
-	-	TRBV19	TRBJ1-1	12	CASSAQNTEAFF
-	-	TRBV11-2	TRBJ2-5	14	CASTQSGLGETQYF
-	TRBD1	TRBV18	TRBJ2-1	15	CASSPDRASYNEQFF
-	-	TRBV19	TRBJ1-1	15	CASSPQNTGRTEAFF
-	-	TRBV6-1	TRBJ2-2	13	CASSVIATGELFF
-	-	TRBV11-3	TRBJ1-1	13	CASSSTENTEAFF
-	-	TRBV4-1	TRBJ1-5	17	CASSQDETGSSSQPQHF
-	TRBD1	TRBV27	TRBJ2-3	16	CASSLGDRELADTQYF
-	-	TRBV5-6	TRBJ2-4	14	CASSSGLAKNIQYF
-	-	TRBV18	TRBJ1-4	14	CASSPGGVGEKLFF
-	TRBD2	TRBV4-3	TRBJ2-3	18	CASSRGGASGSFTDTQYF
-	TRBD1	TRBV30	TRBJ2-7	11	CAWDRDGPQYF
-	TRBD1	TRBV6-1	TRBJ1-5	15	CASGLTGNSNQPQHF
-	-	TRBV25-1	TRBJ1-6	15	CASSLGVLPNSPLHF
-	-	TRBV9	TRBJ2-2	12	CASTPRGGELFF
-	-	TRBV4-3	TRBJ1-3	15	CASSPGQTSGNTIYF
few	-	TRBV27	TRBJ2-5	14	CASKGDGLQETQYF
-	TRBD2	TRBV6-4	TRBJ2-1	15	CASSALTSGLSEQFF
-	-	TRBV7-9	TRBJ1-5	14	CASSLAGDGQPQHF
-	-	TRBV5-4	TRBJ1-2	13	CASSLEAGVGYTF
-	-	TRBV19	TRBJ2-1	13	CASSIGSNNEQFF
-	-	TRBV4-2	TRBJ2-1	16	CASSQDLRGSYNEQFF
-	TRBD1	TRBV11-2	TRBJ1-4	15	CASSLEGTGDEKLFF
-	-	TRBV6-1	TRBJ1-2	15	CASSPRTLTNYGYTF
-	-	TRBV5-6	-	15	CASKLRDTALYEQYF
few	TRBD1	TRBV7-2	TRBJ2-5	15	CASSPFDRAKETQYF
-	TRBD1	TRBV9	TRBJ2-2	14	CASSVAGGTGELFF